The clone carrying this T cell receptor beta chain was seen more than once but under ten times. What it binds is unknown. A second PCR of roughly 7 to 11 cycles used a sample-barcoded 5' primer and a J-beta primer mix. Each CDR3 protein gets one entry after TCRdb re-called the 5' RACE reads with MiXCR. The data contain around 1.5 million distinct CDR3 sequences, approximately 40% of them singletons. The entry originates in a study of blood T cells in healthy people across ages. General study results and limits: PBMCs that were unsorted prevented a conclusive naive versus antigen-experienced comparison.

This clonotype originated in a woman aged 18-35 years in good health. Input material: blood.

CDR3 in amino acids: CASSQDPGGGSNEQFF. CDR3 coding DNA: TGCGCCAGCAGCCAAGACCCGGGCGGGGGGAGCAATGAGCAGTTCTTC. The genes are TRBV4-1 and TRBJ2-1, with 8 bases lining up with TRBD2. CDR1 and CDR2 (germline): MGHRA, YSYEKL. Germline trimming cut 0 bases from V and 6 bases from J; bases unmatched to any gene: 7. The CDR3 is 16 residues long.